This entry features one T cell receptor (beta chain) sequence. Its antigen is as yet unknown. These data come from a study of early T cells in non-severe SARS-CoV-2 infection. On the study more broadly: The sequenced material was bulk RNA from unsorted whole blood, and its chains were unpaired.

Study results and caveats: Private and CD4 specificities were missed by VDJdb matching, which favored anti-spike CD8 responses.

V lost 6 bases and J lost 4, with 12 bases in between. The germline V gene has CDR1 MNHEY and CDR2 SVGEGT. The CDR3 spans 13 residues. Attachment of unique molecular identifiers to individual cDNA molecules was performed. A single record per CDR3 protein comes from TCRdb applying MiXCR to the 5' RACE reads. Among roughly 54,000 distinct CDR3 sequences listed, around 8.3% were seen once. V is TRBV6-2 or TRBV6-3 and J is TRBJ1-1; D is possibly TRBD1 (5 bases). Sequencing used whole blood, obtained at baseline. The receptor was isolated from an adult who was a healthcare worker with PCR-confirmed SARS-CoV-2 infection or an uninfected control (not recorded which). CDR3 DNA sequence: TGTGCCAGCAGCGGGGCTGTTCGCACTGAAGCTTTCTTT. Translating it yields CASSGAVRTEAFF.